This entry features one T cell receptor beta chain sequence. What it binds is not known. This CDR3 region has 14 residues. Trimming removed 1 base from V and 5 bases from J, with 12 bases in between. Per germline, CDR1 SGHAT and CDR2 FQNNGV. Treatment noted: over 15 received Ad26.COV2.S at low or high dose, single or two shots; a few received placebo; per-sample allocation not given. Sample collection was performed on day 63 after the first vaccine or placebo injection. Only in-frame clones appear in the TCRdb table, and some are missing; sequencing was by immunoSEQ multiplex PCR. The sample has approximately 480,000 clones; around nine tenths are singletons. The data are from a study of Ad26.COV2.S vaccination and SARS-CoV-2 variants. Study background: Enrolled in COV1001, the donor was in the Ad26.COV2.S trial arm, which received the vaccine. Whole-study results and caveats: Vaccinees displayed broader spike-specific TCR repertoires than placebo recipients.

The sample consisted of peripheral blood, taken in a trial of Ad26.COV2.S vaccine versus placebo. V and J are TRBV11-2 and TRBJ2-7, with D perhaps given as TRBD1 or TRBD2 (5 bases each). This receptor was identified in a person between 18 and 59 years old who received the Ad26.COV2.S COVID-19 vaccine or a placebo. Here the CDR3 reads CASSLAGRGHEQYF. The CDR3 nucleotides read TGTGCCAGCAGCTTAGCCGGCCGGGGCCACGAGCAGTACTTC.